These 14 T cell receptor beta chains were sequenced from one sample in a study of Tregs in tolerant kidney transplant recipients. Here immunoSEQ multiplex PCR was the method, and the copy in TCRdb shows in-frame clones only, minus some. The sample comprises approximately 67,000 clones, over 85% of which are singletons, and roughly 9.7% rests with the top ten. This specimen consisted of CD8+ T cells from blood, obtained before the transplant. The receptor set was obtained from a human donor who received a combined kidney and bone marrow transplant.

This chain connects TRBV11-3 to TRBJ2-1; D might be TRBD2 (6 bases). This CDR3 region has 16 residues. V was pared by 3 bases and J by 7 bases, with 19 bases between. Germline-derived CDR1 and CDR2 are SGHNT and YENEEA. The CDR3 bases are TGTGCCAGCAGCTTCACACCCTACGGAGGGACGAATGAGCAGTTCTTC. Protein product: CASSFTPYGGTNEQFF.

V is TRBV14 and J is TRBJ2-1; no reliable D call. CDR3 length equals 15 residues. CDR1 SGHDN and CDR2 FVKESK come from the germline V gene. Trimming shortened V by 4 bases and J by 0 bases, and 10 bases separated the two germline ends. The CDR3 loop reads CASSLRSGSYNEQFF. The DNA of the CDR3 is TGTGCCAGCAGCCTTCGGTCAGGCTCCTACAATGAGCAGTTCTTC.

The rearrangement uses TRBV5-5 and TRBJ2-7; TRBD1 aligns across 9 bases. CDR3 length: 15 amino acids. Trimming at V came to 3 bases and at J to 4 bases, leaving 8 bases not matched to a gene. Germline V gene data show CDR1 as SGHKS and CDR2 as YYEKEE (reference sequence). For the CDR3, the DNA is TGTGCCAGCAGCTGGCGTCCCGGGACAGGGTACGAGCAGTACTTC. Its translation: CASSWRPGTGYEQYF.

The chain employs TRBV9 and TRBJ1-1, with 7 nucleotides matching TRBD1. The CDR3 consists of 12 residues. From germline, CDR1 is SGDLS and CDR2 YYNGEE. V lost 2 bases and J lost 8; bases outside the gene matches: 3. The CDR3 here is CASSVQGEEAFF. The CDR3 bases are TGTGCCAGCAGCGTTCAGGGGGAGGAAGCTTTCTTT.

This chain connects TRBV27 to TRBJ2-7, with 8 bases lining up with TRBD2. The CDR3 is made up of 15 amino acids. Germline V gene lookup returns CDR1 MNHEY and CDR2 SMNVEV (reference sequence). Germline trimming cut 0 bases from V and 4 bases from J; bases unmatched to any gene: 5. CDR3 DNA sequence: TGTGCCAGCAGTTTATCAGCGGGAGCCCTATACGAGCAGTACTTC. It codes for CASSLSAGALYEQYF.

V gene TRBV28 combines with J gene TRBJ1-4, with TRBD1 identical over 10 bases. The V segment lost 4 bases and the J segment 5 bases; nucleotides outside the gene matches: 13. The CDR3 runs to 18 residues. Germline loops: CDR1 MDHEN, CDR2 SYDVKM. CDR3 region: CASSSTDLGQGRNEKLFF. The CDR3 region has the DNA TGTGCCAGCAGTTCGACGGACCTGGGACAGGGGAGGAATGAAAAACTGTTTTTT.

The V gene is TRBV6-4, the J gene TRBJ2-7; 10 bases line up with TRBD2. This CDR3 has 16 amino acids. The V segment lost 4 bases and the J segment 2 bases; nucleotides outside the gene matches: 8. Germline V lookup: CDR1 MRHNA, CDR2 SNTAGT. The CDR3 region has the DNA TGTGCCAGCAGTGCTTACCCCGGGACTAGCGCCTACGAGCAGTACTTC. Its protein is CASSAYPGTSAYEQYF.

This rearrangement joins TRBV19 to TRBJ1-1, with D unresolved. V was clipped by 3 bases and J by 4 bases, with 6 bases between them. CDR3 length: 12 amino acids. In germline, CDR1 is LNHDA, CDR2 SQIVND (reference sequence). CDR3 protein: CASSIYGTEAFF. The CDR3 DNA follows: TGTGCCAGTAGTATCTACGGCACTGAAGCTTTCTTT. The complete variable domain, with remaining parts taken from reference TRBV19 and TRBJ1-1, reads DGGITQSPKYLFRKEGQNVTLSCEQNLNHDAMYWYRQDPGQGLRLIYYSQIVNDFQKGDIAEGYSVSREKKESFPLTVTSAQKNPTAFYLCASSIYGTEAFFGQGTRLTVV.

This chain links TRBV21-1 with TRBJ1-4; TRBD1 is taken as the D call from the table, unchecked against the DNA. TRBV21-1 is assigned pseudogene status. This CDR3 is 12 amino acids long. The CDR3 bases are TGTGCCAGCCGACAGGGTGAAGAAAAACTGTTTTTT. Translated, it gives CASRQGEEKLFF.

The chain recombines TRBV27 with TRBJ1-6; D is undetermined. With 7 bases removed from V and 9 bases from J, the gap between germline ends came to 16 bases. CDR3 length: 14 amino acids. The V gene's germline CDR1 is MNHEY and CDR2 SMNVEV (reference sequence). The CDR3 DNA reads TGTGCCAGCACCTCCGGGAATGGAGGTTCACCCCTCCACTTT. Encoded protein: CASTSGNGGSPLHF.

The V and J genes are TRBV9 and TRBJ2-1; D ambiguous. Germline V lookup: CDR1 SGDLS, CDR2 YYNGEE. This CDR3 has 11 residues. V shed 0 bases and J shed 9 bases, with 4 bases lying between them. The CDR3: CASSVASEQFF. CDR3 nucleotides: TGTGCCAGCAGCGTAGCGAGTGAGCAGTTCTTC.

For this clone: One end of the junction fails to match germline, which may point to a read error. The chain links TRBV28 to TRBJ1-6, with 10 bases that match TRBD1. The germline V gene encodes CDR1 MDHEN and CDR2 SYDVKM. The CDR3 totals 13 residues. In DNA, the CDR3 is TGTGCCAGCAGTTTGCCGGACAGGGGGGAGCTAAGCTTT. It is translated as CASSLPDRGELSF.

This clone appeared a few times. The rearrangement links TRBV4-2 to TRBJ2-1; D gene ambiguous. This CDR3 contains 15 residues. Deletions cut 1 base from V and 7 bases from J, with 14 bases between. The V gene's germline CDR1 is LGHNA and CDR2 YNFKEQ. This CDR3 is CASSQGMSVRNEQFF. DNA of the CDR3: TGTGCCAGCAGCCAAGGTATGAGTGTAAGAAATGAGCAGTTCTTC.

The J gene is TRBJ2-7, the V gene TRBV27; TRBD1 matches at 8 bases. The length of the CDR3 is 14 residues. V trimming: 8 bases; J trimming: 3 bases; junction bases outside the gene matches: 9. Germline V lookup: CDR1 MNHEY, CDR2 SMNVEV (reference sequence). This CDR3 reads CASGPGTGHYEQYF. The CDR3 DNA follows: TGTGCCAGCGGCCCGGGGACAGGACACTACGAGCAGTACTTC.